Listed below are T cell receptor beta chains from one sample, sequenced in a study of blood T cell repertoires in COVID-19. Sequencing was performed with immunoSEQ multiplex PCR; in TCRdb, only in-frame clones are kept and a portion is missing. The sample contains over 150,000 clones, 84% of which appear only once. Sequences were obtained from peripheral blood. These receptors originate from a human donor in a cohort sampled during active COVID-19. CDR3s include the opening cysteine and the closing phenylalanine or tryptophan. A D gene is named only where the DNA matches it firmly. Some rows mark clone size as missing; the rest say once, few, many or name a class of expanded clone.

J: TRBJ1-3
D: TRBD1
V: TRBV19
size: .
DNA: TGTGCCAGTAGTCCGACAGGGGGCGATTTAAACACCATATATTTT
CDR3: CASSPTGGDLNTIYF

J: TRBJ2-7
D: .
V: TRBV7-9
size: .
DNA: TGTGCCAGCAGCTCAGACTTGGGCGAGCAGTACTTC
CDR3: CASSSDLGEQYF

J: TRBJ1-5
D: .
V: TRBV28
size: .
DNA: TGTGCCAGCCAAACACTTCCCAGGGGAAGTCAGCCCCAGCATTTT
CDR3: CASQTLPRGSQPQHF

J: TRBJ2-5
D: TRBD1
V: TRBV12-3/TRBV12-4
size: .
DNA: TGTGCCAGCAGTCCCGGGACAGGGAGGGATCAGTACTTC
CDR3: CASSPGTGRDQYF

J: TRBJ1-2
D: TRBD1
V: TRBV4-1
size: .
DNA: TGCGCCAGCAGACAGGACAGGGTGGTCCTCTATGGCTACACCTTC
CDR3: CASRQDRVVLYGYTF

J: TRBJ2-5
D: TRBD2
V: TRBV27
size: once
DNA: TGTGCCAGTAGAGAGACTAGCATAGGAGAGACCCAGTACTTC
CDR3: CASRETSIGETQYF

J: TRBJ2-3
D: TRBD1
V: TRBV11-2
size: .
DNA: TGTGCCAGCAGCTTGGGCTATGGGACAGGGGGGAGGACAGATACGCAGTATTTT
CDR3: CASSLGYGTGGRTDTQYF

J: TRBJ2-1
D: TRBD2
V: TRBV9
size: .
DNA: TGTGCCAGCAGACCACTAGCGGGAGGGCCTGATGAGCAGTTCTTC
CDR3: CASRPLAGGPDEQFF

J: TRBJ1-5
D: TRBD1
V: TRBV4-2
size: .
DNA: TGTGCCAGCAGCCAACTTCACAGGGGGCGCACTCAGCCCCAGCATTTT
CDR3: CASSQLHRGRTQPQHF

J: TRBJ2-7
D: TRBD2
V: TRBV5-3
size: .
DNA: TGTGCCAGAAGCTCGACCTTGGCGGGAGGGCCGTCCGAGCAGTACTTC
CDR3: CARSSTLAGGPSEQYF

J: TRBJ2-1
D: TRBD2
V: TRBV24-1
size: .
DNA: TGTGCCACCAGTGACCCCCGGACTAGCGGGAGTCCTGAGCAGTTCTTC
CDR3: CATSDPRTSGSPEQFF

J: TRBJ1-5
D: .
V: TRBV6-1
size: once
DNA: TGTGCCAGCAGTGAAATATGGCAGATAAGCAATCAGCCCCAGCATTTT
CDR3: CASSEIWQISNQPQHF

J: TRBJ2-7
D: .
V: TRBV2
size: .
DNA: TGTGCCAGCAGGCGCGCCGGGAGTGGCTACGAGCAGTACTTC
CDR3: CASRRAGSGYEQYF

J: TRBJ2-7
D: TRBD1
V: TRBV5-4
size: .
DNA: TGTGCCAGCAGCTTTGGACAGGGGCAAGGCGAGCAGTACTTC
CDR3: CASSFGQGQGEQYF

J: TRBJ2-2
D: TRBD1
V: TRBV6-1
size: .
DNA: TGTGCCAGCAGTACCGGACAGGGACACACCGGGGAGCTGTTTTTT
CDR3: CASSTGQGHTGELFF

J: TRBJ2-3
D: TRBD2
V: TRBV5-1
size: once
DNA: TGCGCCAGCAGCCCGCCTGCTAGCGGGATTTCAGATACGCAGTATTTT
CDR3: CASSPPASGISDTQYF

J: TRBJ2-7
D: .
V: TRBV18
size: .
DNA: TGTGCCAGCTCACCCCGGCCCGACAGCTCCTACGAGCAGTACTTC
CDR3: CASSPRPDSSYEQYF

J: TRBJ1-1
D: .
V: TRBV5-1
size: .
DNA: TGCGCCAGCAGCTTGTTTAATCCCCTGAACACTGAAGCTTTCTTT
CDR3: CASSLFNPLNTEAFF

J: TRBJ2-2
D: .
V: TRBV7-8
size: .
DNA: TGTGCCAGCAACCCTTTCACAGCCGGGGAGCTGTTTTTT
CDR3: CASNPFTAGELFF

J: TRBJ2-7
D: TRBD2
V: TRBV7-6
size: few
DNA: TGTGCCAGCAGCCCCGGACTAGCGGGACACTACGAGCAGTACTTC
CDR3: CASSPGLAGHYEQYF

J: TRBJ1-1
D: TRBD1
V: TRBV19
size: .
DNA: TGTGCCAGTAGCAGGGGACAGTTGAACACTGAAGCTTTCTTT
CDR3: CASSRGQLNTEAFF

J: TRBJ2-1
D: TRBD2
V: TRBV7-9
size: .
DNA: TGTGCCAGCAGCTCGGGACTAGCGGGAGATTCCTACAATGAGCAGTTCTTC
CDR3: CASSSGLAGDSYNEQFF

J: TRBJ2-7
D: TRBD1
V: TRBV5-5
size: .
DNA: TGTGCCAGCAGCTTGGCCCCCCGGACAGGGGGATCCTACGAGCAGTACTTC
CDR3: CASSLAPRTGGSYEQYF

J: TRBJ2-1
D: TRBD2
V: TRBV6-1
size: few
DNA: TGTGCCAGCAGTGAAATTGGGGGGGGTCGACAGTTCTTC
CDR3: CASSEIGGGRQFF

J: TRBJ1-2
D: .
V: TRBV28
size: .
DNA: TGTGCCAGCAGGTCCGCCGACCAACCGGGGGGCTACACCTTC
CDR3: CASRSADQPGGYTF

J: TRBJ2-7
D: TRBD1
V: TRBV2
size: few
DNA: TGTGCCAGCAGTGAGGAGCTAGGGGGCAAGGAATCGGGTGAGCAGTACTTC
CDR3: CASSEELGGKESGEQYF

J: TRBJ2-1
D: TRBD2
V: TRBV7-2
size: .
DNA: TGTGCCAGCAGCATGCACTTCTCAGCGGGGAGGGCCTACAATGAGCAGTTCTTC
CDR3: CASSMHFSAGRAYNEQFF

J: TRBJ2-6
D: .
V: TRBV11-2
size: .
DNA: TGTGCCAGCAGCCCAACAGTCTCTGGGGCCAACGTCCTGACTTTC
CDR3: CASSPTVSGANVLTF

J: TRBJ2-7
D: TRBD2
V: TRBV6-5
size: .
DNA: TGTGCCAGCAGTCGCGGACTAGCGGCAACTGAGCAGTACTTC
CDR3: CASSRGLAATEQYF

J: TRBJ1-3
D: .
V: TRBV19
size: .
DNA: TGTGCCAGTAGTATAACAGGCTCTGGAAACACCATATATTTT
CDR3: CASSITGSGNTIYF

J: TRBJ2-1
D: .
V: TRBV7-2
size: .
DNA: TGTGCCAGCAGCTTAGATATACGTAGCGGTAGACCCTACAATGAGCAGTTCTTC
CDR3: CASSLDIRSGRPYNEQFF

J: TRBJ2-6
D: .
V: TRBV7-9
size: .
DNA: TGTGCCAGCAGCTCTAATAGGGGTTACGGGGCCAACGTCCTGACTTTC
CDR3: CASSSNRGYGANVLTF

J: TRBJ1-2
D: .
V: TRBV5-4
size: .
DNA: TGTGCCAGCAGCCAGTCGACAGCCCTCTACTATGGCTACACCTTC
CDR3: CASSQSTALYYGYTF

J: TRBJ1-1
D: .
V: TRBV2
size: .
DNA: TGTGCCAGCAGTGTAGGGGAGGGGCAGGGACCTTTCTTT
CDR3: CASSVGEGQGPFF

J: TRBJ1-4
D: .
V: TRBV18
size: once
DNA: TGTGCCAGCTCACCAGCCAATCAGGGAAATGAAAAACTGTTTTTT
CDR3: CASSPANQGNEKLFF

J: TRBJ2-1
D: .
V: TRBV2
size: .
DNA: TGTGCCAGTCCGAGGGGGACCAATGAGCAGTTCTTC
CDR3: CASPRGTNEQFF

J: TRBJ1-5
D: TRBD1
V: TRBV19
size: .
DNA: TGTGCCACCGGACAGGGTCCCAATCAGCCCCAGCATTTT
CDR3: CATGQGPNQPQHF

J: TRBJ2-7
D: TRBD2
V: TRBV18
size: .
DNA: TGTGCCAGCTCACCACCCGAGGGGCTAGCGGGAGGCGAGCAGTACTTC
CDR3: CASSPPEGLAGGEQYF

J: TRBJ2-6
D: .
V: TRBV27
size: .
DNA: TGTGCCAGCAGCCCCCGCGCTGGGGCCAACGTCCTGACTTTC
CDR3: CASSPRAGANVLTF

J: TRBJ1-1
D: .
V: TRBV5-1
size: .
DNA: TGCGCCAGCAGCTTCATTGACATGAACACTGAAGCTTTCTTT
CDR3: CASSFIDMNTEAFF